Sequencing of this T cell receptor beta chain was carried out in a study of beta chain features in type 1 diabetes. This clone has a handful of counts. Expressed TCRB transcripts were sequenced after all isolated RNA was converted to cDNA. Sequenced by immunoSEQ multiplex PCR; TCRdb stores in-frame clones only, minus some. This sample has 250,000 or so clones, with 27% found just once. This CDR3 contains 13 residues. Trimming stripped 6 bases from V and 10 bases from J, with 18 bases between. The germline V gene encodes CDR1 MNHNS and CDR2 SASEGT. Material: central memory CD4+ T cells from blood. The source is a man aged 25-40 years in good health. V gene TRBV6-1 combines with J gene TRBJ1-2; possible D gene TRBD1, 5 bases. CDR3 sequence reads: CASRTGTAQVYTF. The CDR3 nucleotides read TGTGCCAGCAGGACGGGGACCGCCCAAGTCTACACCTTC.